This TCR beta chain was captured in a study of T-cell memory formation after mild COVID-19. General study points: Clones which contracted sat mainly in CM and EM if CD4+, and in EMRA if CD8+.

MiXCR, applied by TCRdb to the 5' RACE reads, yields one record per CDR3 protein. This sample has approximately 250,000 distinct CDR3 sequences, with over 15% found just once. As for this clonotype: Its antigen is unidentified.

CDR1 LGHNA and CDR2 YSLEER come from the germline V gene. Trimming shortened V by 0 bases and J by 5 bases, and 16 bases separated the two germline ends. The length of the CDR3 is 16 residues. The chain combines TRBV4-3 with TRBJ2-5, with D perhaps TRBD2 (5 bases). Sample: PBMCs or a T cell subset sorted from them (not recorded which). The sequence was collected from a man younger than 35 who had mild COVID-19 (a few samples of this study predate the infection). Cell type and time point are not known. CDR3 nucleotides: TGCGCCAGCAGCCAAGATTCGGTCCGGGGTGGGGAGACCCAGTACTTC. Its protein is CASSQDSVRGGETQYF.